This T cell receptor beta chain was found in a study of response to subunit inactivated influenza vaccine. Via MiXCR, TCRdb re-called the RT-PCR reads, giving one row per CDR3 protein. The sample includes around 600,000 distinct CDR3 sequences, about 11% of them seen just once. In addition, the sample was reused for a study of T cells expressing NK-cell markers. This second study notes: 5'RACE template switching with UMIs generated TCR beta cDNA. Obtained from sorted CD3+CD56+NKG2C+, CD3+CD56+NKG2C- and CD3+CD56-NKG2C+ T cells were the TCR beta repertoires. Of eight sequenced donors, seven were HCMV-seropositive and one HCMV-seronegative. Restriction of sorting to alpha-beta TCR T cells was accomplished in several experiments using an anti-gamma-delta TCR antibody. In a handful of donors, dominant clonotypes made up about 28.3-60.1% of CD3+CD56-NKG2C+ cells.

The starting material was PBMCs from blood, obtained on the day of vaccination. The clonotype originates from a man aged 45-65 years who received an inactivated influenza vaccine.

CDR3 in amino acids: CASRITSNVLTF. The CDR3 DNA is TGTGCCAGCAGAATCACATCGAACGTCCTGACTTTC. The chain employs TRBV12-3 or TRBV12-4 and TRBJ2-6; D is ambiguous. The CDR3 has 12 amino acids. Trimming left V 6 bases short and J 10 bases short, with 10 bases between.